This is a list of T cell receptor beta chains from one sample in a study of cytomegalovirus exposure and HLA in healthy donors. Produced via immunoSEQ multiplex PCR; TCRdb's table is partial and in-frame only. The table includes 170,000 or so clones, roughly 77% detected once. What was sequenced was PBMCs. The source is a woman aged 45-65 years in good health and CMV-seropositive. The CDR3 runs from the conserved cysteine through the conserved F or W. The order of the fields is V gene, D gene, J gene, clone size, CDR3 protein, CDR3 DNA. A D gene is named only where the DNA matches it firmly. Size is omitted from some rows. Given values are once, few, many or a class for expanded clones.

V: TRBV28; D: -; J: TRBJ1-2; size: -; CDR3: CASTLRPGPGSYGYTF; DNA: TGTGCCAGCACTCTCCGGCCAGGGCCCGGGAGCTATGGCTACACCTTC
V: TRBV2; D: -; J: TRBJ2-7; size: -; CDR3: CASSERYREQNEQYF; DNA: TGTGCCAGCAGTGAAAGGTACAGGGAACAGAACGAGCAGTACTTC
V: TRBV5-4; D: TRBD1; J: TRBJ1-4; size: -; CDR3: CASSRTGGIANEKLFF; DNA: TGTGCCAGCAGCCGGACAGGGGGAATTGCTAATGAAAAACTGTTTTTT
V: TRBV7-3; D: TRBD1; J: TRBJ2-1; size: -; CDR3: CASSKTGGTYNEQFF; DNA: TGTGCCAGCAGCAAGACAGGGGGCACCTACAATGAGCAGTTCTTC
V: TRBV7-6; D: -; J: TRBJ2-7; size: -; CDR3: CASSLKREYEQYF; DNA: TGTGCCAGCAGCTTAAAAAGAGAATACGAGCAGTACTTC
V: TRBV28; D: TRBD1; J: TRBJ1-2; size: -; CDR3: CASSFPRTGVNYGYTF; DNA: TGTGCCAGCAGTTTCCCCCGGACAGGGGTAAACTATGGCTACACCTTC
V: TRBV7-8; D: TRBD1; J: TRBJ1-6; size: -; CDR3: CASSLGDRVKPLHF; DNA: TGTGCCAGCAGCTTAGGTGACAGGGTAAAACCCCTCCACTTT
V: TRBV5-1; D: -; J: TRBJ2-3; size: few; CDR3: CASAGGRSGTDTQYF; DNA: TGCGCCAGCGCCGGGGGACGGTCGGGCACAGATACGCAGTATTTT
V: TRBV5-1; D: -; J: TRBJ2-1; size: -; CDR3: CASSAGREDDEQFF; DNA: TGCGCCAGCAGCGCGGGACGAGAGGATGATGAGCAGTTCTTC
V: TRBV7-2; D: TRBD2; J: TRBJ2-7; size: few; CDR3: CASSLNPSGAVYEQYF; DNA: TGTGCCAGCAGCTTAAATCCTAGCGGGGCCGTCTACGAGCAGTACTTC
V: TRBV4-3; D: -; J: TRBJ2-1; size: -; CDR3: CASSQELGQNPGGEQFF; DNA: TGCGCCAGCAGCCAAGAATTGGGACAAAACCCGGGGGGTGAGCAGTTCTTC